The 5 T cell receptor beta chains listed next were all sequenced from one sample in a study of T cells after yellow fever vaccination. MiXCR, applied by TCRdb to the 5' RACE reads, yields one record per CDR3 protein. The repertoire holds some 320,000 distinct CDR3 sequences, with about 10% as singletons. Sequences were derived from CD4+ T cells sorted from PBMCs, sampled 45 days after the yellow fever booster vaccination. The receptors shown here come from a man aged 18 to 30 who received the YFV17D yellow fever vaccine.

This clonotype was detected only a few times. The chain links TRBV9 to TRBJ2-5; 12 bases agree with TRBD1. Germline values: CDR1 SGDLS, CDR2 YYNGEE. V shed 8 bases, J shed 4 bases, and the junction held 6 bases outside the gene matches. This CDR3 contains 14 residues. The DNA of the CDR3 is TGTGCCAGGGGACAGGGGGCCCCCCTAGAGACCCAGTACTTC. Amino acids: CARGQGAPLETQYF.

This clonotype occurred a few times. The rearrangement links TRBV2 to TRBJ1-2; no firm D call. V was clipped by 6 bases and J by 7 bases, with 21 bases between them. Looked up from germline, CDR1 is SNHLY and CDR2 is FYNNEI. This CDR3 contains 15 residues. The CDR3 region has the DNA TGTGCCAGCAGCCTCGCGGTCTCCACGGTGGGTGGCTACACCTTC. This codes for CASSLAVSTVGGYTF.

This clonotype was seen more than once but under ten times. V and J are TRBV20-1 and TRBJ2-7; TRBD1 agrees at 7 bases. The length of the CDR3 is 13 residues. CDR1 and CDR2 from the germline V gene are DFQATT and SNEGSKA (reference sequence). V shed 5 bases and J 1 base; nucleotides not matched to a gene: 5. The CDR3 spells CSAVDRLSYEQYV. Here the CDR3 DNA reads TGCAGTGCTGTGGACAGGCTATCCTACGAGCAGTACGTC.

This clonotype was seen repeatedly, ten times or more. The chain combines TRBV29-1 with TRBJ1-1; D may be TRBD1 (5 bases). The V end lost 5 bases, the J end lost 2 bases, and 18 bases lay between the germline ends. The CDR3 totals 15 residues. The germline CDR1 and CDR2 sequences are SQVTM and ANQGSEA. The chain's CDR3 is CSVSKSGRANTEAFF. CDR3 in DNA: TGCAGCGTTAGCAAGTCGGGCAGGGCTAACACTGAAGCTTTCTTT.

The rearrangement uses TRBV3-1 and TRBJ1-2, with D unresolved. CDR3 length: 16 amino acids. The germline gives CDR1 LGHDT, CDR2 YNNKEL (reference sequence). V was cut by 6 bases and J by 3 bases, with 20 bases left in between. The CDR3 loop is CASSLAGEGGYYGYTF. CDR3 sequence (DNA): TGTGCCAGCAGTCTTGCCGGGGAGGGAGGGTACTATGGCTACACCTTC.